These 14 T cell receptor beta chains came from one sample sequenced in a study of cytomegalovirus exposure and HLA in healthy donors. Libraries were prepared by immunoSEQ multiplex PCR; TCRdb keeps only in-frame clonotypes and omits some of them. Counted here are approximately 65,000 clones, approximately 97% occurring once; the ten biggest clones make up about 2.4%. Input material: PBMCs. Receptor source: a man aged 18 to 35 in good health and CMV-seronegative.

This clone was recorded only once. The gene calls are TRBV19 and TRBJ1-5; 7 bases fit TRBD1. CDR1 LNHDA and CDR2 SQIVND come from the germline V gene (reference sequence). V gave up 7 bases and J gave up 4 bases; unmatched junction bases: 10. This CDR3 contains 15 residues. In nucleotides, the CDR3 is TGTGCCAGTACCCCAAGGACAGGTCTAAATCAGCCCCAGCATTTT. It is translated as CASTPRTGLNQPQHF.

This clone has only one observation. The rearrangement joins TRBV7-9 to TRBJ2-7, with a tentative D call TRBD1 (6 bases). In germline, CDR1 is SEHNR, CDR2 FQNEAQ (reference sequence). Trimming removed 2 bases from V and 3 bases from J, with 8 bases in between. This CDR3 spans 13 amino acids. The CDR3 protein is CASSLKGGYEQYF. The CDR3 DNA is TGTGCCAGCAGCTTAAAAGGGGGCTACGAGCAGTACTTC.

For the CDR3, the DNA is TGTGCCAGCAGACTAGCGGGAGCCCCGGGTGAGCAGTTCTTC. Amino acid sequence: CASRLAGAPGEQFF. The chain recombines TRBV27 with TRBJ2-1; 11 bases agree with TRBD2. The length of the CDR3 is 14 residues. Germline CDR1 reads MNHEY; CDR2 reads SMNVEV (reference sequence). Trimming at V came to 6 bases and at J to 9 bases, leaving 7 bases not matched to a gene.

V gene TRBV5-1 combines with J gene TRBJ2-3, with 8 bases that match TRBD2. V shed 0 bases and J 0 bases; nucleotides not matched to a gene: 3. The CDR3 consists of 16 residues. The germline V gene encodes CDR1 SGHRS and CDR2 YFSETQ. DNA of the CDR3: TGCGCCAGCAGCTTGGAGGCTAGCGGGAGCACAGATACGCAGTATTTT. It is translated as CASSLEASGSTDTQYF.

The chain has TRBV10-1 and TRBJ1-4; a weak D match, TRBD1 (5 bases). Germline assignment: CDR1 WNHNN and CDR2 SYGVQD (reference sequence). The CDR3 contains 16 residues. Trimming removed 8 bases at V and 5 bases at J, with 21 bases between. CDR3 nucleotide sequence: TGCGCCAGCGGGGTACAGGTGCCTCCTGAAAATGAAAAACTGTTTTTT. Translation: CASGVQVPPENEKLFF.

The chain is built from TRBV7-9 and TRBJ2-3, with a tentative D call TRBD1 (6 bases). V was trimmed by 6 bases and J by 2 bases, leaving 18 bases between them. The CDR3 length is 16 residues. The germline gives CDR1 SEHNR, CDR2 FQNEAQ (reference sequence). In DNA form, the CDR3 reads TGTGCCAGCAGGGGGGCGGCCGCCCTCACCACAGATACGCAGTATTTT. This gives the protein CASRGAAALTTDTQYF.

This clone was seen only once. This chain connects TRBV6-1 to TRBJ2-1, with 9 positions matching TRBD2. The CDR3 consists of 17 residues. Unmatched junction bases numbered 14, after V lost 3 bases and J lost 8 bases. Per germline, CDR1 MNHNS and CDR2 SASEGT. The CDR3 region is CASSDPLRSGRIDEQFF. In nucleotides, the CDR3 is TGTGCCAGCAGTGACCCCCTCAGAAGCGGGAGGATCGATGAGCAGTTCTTC.

The gene calls are TRBV5-1 and TRBJ2-7; 7 bases are a match to TRBD1. The length of the CDR3 is 12 residues. Germline CDR1 reads SGHRS; CDR2 reads YFSETQ. With 2 bases clipped from V and 7 bases from J, the junction kept 3 bases outside the gene matches. The CDR3 DNA reads as TGCGCCAGCAGCTTAGACAGGGCAGAGCAGTACTTC. It specifies CASSLDRAEQYF.

This clone was picked up one time. The V call is TRBV9, the J call TRBJ2-5; 10 bases align to TRBD1. The V and J ends lost 4 bases and 1 base, in that order; junction bases with no gene match: 4. CDR3 length equals 15 residues. Germline V lookup: CDR1 SGDLS, CDR2 YYNGEE. DNA for the CDR3: TGTGCCAGCAGCACTCGGACAGGGGGCCAAGAGACCCAGTACTTC. This encodes CASSTRTGGQETQYF.

The chain carries TRBV7-9 and TRBJ1-4; the D is unclear. Germline CDR1 SEHNR, CDR2 FQNEAQ (reference sequence). The germline V and J ends were trimmed by 4 bases and 7 bases, with 13 bases remaining between them. The CDR3 is made up of 14 amino acids. In DNA form, the CDR3 reads TGTGCCAGCAGCTACACGGGAGGCGGTGAAAAACTGTTTTTT. Translated: CASSYTGGGEKLFF.

The rearrangement links TRBV6-5 to TRBJ1-6; tentatively, D is TRBD1 (6 bases). Germline CDR1 reads MNHEY; CDR2 reads SVGAGI. The V end was cut by 3 bases, the J end by 10 bases, with 13 bases between. This CDR3 is built from 14 residues. CDR3 region: CASSYQGQSSPLHF. The CDR3 DNA follows: TGTGCCAGCAGTTATCAGGGGCAAAGCTCACCCCTCCACTTT.

V gene TRBV27 combines with J gene TRBJ1-5; D is ambiguous. Germline V gene lookup returns CDR1 MNHEY and CDR2 SMNVEV (reference sequence). The CDR3 extends over 14 amino acids. V gave up 7 bases and J gave up 1 base, with 11 bases separating them. The CDR3 reads CASNPTNSNQPQHF. The CDR3 DNA sequence: TGTGCCAGCAACCCGACAAACAGCAATCAGCCCCAGCATTTT.

This clone showed up just once. The V call is TRBV4-1, the J call TRBJ2-4, with D tentatively TRBD1 (6 bases). This CDR3 spans 15 amino acids. Trimming removed 3 bases at V and 2 bases at J, with 11 bases between. The germline V gene has CDR1 MGHRA and CDR2 YSYEKL. CDR3 bases: TGCGCCAGCAGCCACCCCGGACAGTCCAAAAACATTCAGTACTTC. Residues: CASSHPGQSKNIQYF.

This rearrangement joins TRBV6-1 to TRBJ2-5; the match to TRBD2 covers 8 bases. The germline gives CDR1 MNHNS, CDR2 SASEGT. The V gene end was trimmed by 7 bases and the J gene end by 5 bases; junction bases not matched to a gene: 6. The length of the CDR3 is 13 residues. This CDR3 reads CASTQPGGETQYF. CDR3 DNA: TGTGCCAGCACTCAACCGGGGGGGGAGACCCAGTACTTC.